This TCR beta chain was profiled in a study of T-cell reconstitution after alpha-beta-depleted transplantation in children. Unique molecular identifiers were incorporated when the TCRbeta library was constructed. From the PCR reads, TCRdb called clonotypes with MiXCR, one entry per CDR3 protein. The table includes roughly 300,000 distinct CDR3 sequences, 10% detected once. This clonotype appeared a few times. V was pared by 1 base and J by 6 bases, with 4 bases between. From germline, CDR1 is LGHNA and CDR2 YNFKEQ. CDR3 size: 13 residues. The source is a human donor who donated a stem cell graft to a child with acute lymphoblastic leukemia. The chain uses TRBV4-2 and TRBJ1-6, with D unclear. Sample: PBMCs from the stem cell graft donor, taken from the stem cell graft. CDR3 loop: CASSQGSNSPLHF. The CDR3 bases are TGTGCCAGCAGCCAAGGAAGTAATTCACCCCTCCACTTT.